These 10 T cell receptor beta chains originate from one sample sequenced in a study of T cell responses to AZD1222 COVID-19 vaccine. Clones were read by immunoSEQ multiplex PCR, and TCRdb kept only the in-frame ones, dropping some. The table records about 94,000 clones, 85% of them present only once. The sample in question was peripheral blood, obtained 28 days after the second AZD1222 dose. The receptor set was obtained from an adult who received the AZD1222 COVID-19 vaccine.

To note about this clone: At one boundary the junction diverges from the germline segment, which might be a read error. This sequence joins TRBV7-7 and TRBJ2-7; D unclear. This CDR3 comprises 10 residues. The germline gives CDR1 SSHAT, CDR2 FNYEAQ (reference sequence). CDR3 sequence reads: CASRFDEQYF. In DNA form, the CDR3 reads TGTGCTAGCAGGTTCGACGAGCAGTACTTC.

This clone has just a few counts. J is TRBJ1-2 and V is TRBV5-1; the match to TRBD1 covers 10 bases. This CDR3 has 15 amino acids. The germline V gene has CDR1 SGHRS and CDR2 YFSETQ. V lost 5 bases, J lost 3 bases, and 7 bases stayed unmatched. The CDR3 nucleotides are TGCGCCAGCAGGGAGGGACAGGGGATGTACTATGGCTACACCTTC. Amino acids: CASREGQGMYYGYTF.

This rearrangement joins TRBV27 to TRBJ2-5, with TRBD2 identical over 10 bases. CDR3 length: 15 amino acids. CDR1 is MNHEY and CDR2 is SMNVEV in the germline V gene (reference sequence). The trim removed 2 bases at V and 5 bases at J, leaving 5 bases unmatched. As DNA, the CDR3 is TGTGCCAGCAGTTTAGCTAGCGGGAGATATGAGACCCAGTACTTC. Protein product: CASSLASGRYETQYF.

The chain recombines TRBV5-6 with TRBJ2-1, with D maybe TRBD1 (6 bases). Per germline, CDR1 SGHDT and CDR2 YYEEEE. The V end was cut by 4 bases, the J end by 3 bases, with 8 bases between. The CDR3 is 13 residues long. CDR3 DNA sequence: TGTGCCAGCAGCCGCAGGGGCTACAATGAGCAGTTCTTC. Encoded protein: CASSRRGYNEQFF. Drawing the rest from reference TRBV5-6 and TRBJ2-1, the complete variable domain is DAGVTQSPTHLIKTRGQQVTLRCSPKSGHDTVSWYQQALGQGPQFIFQYYEEEERQRGNFPDRFSGHQFPNYSSELNVNALLLGDSALYLCASSRRGYNEQFFGPGTRLTVL.

V gene TRBV7-6 combines with J gene TRBJ1-1; D is undetermined. The germline V gene has CDR1 SGHVS and CDR2 FNYEAQ. This CDR3 spans 13 amino acids. V lost 5 bases, J lost 2 bases, and 9 bases lay in between. The CDR3 is CASSAKRNTEAFF. The CDR3 nucleotides are TGTGCCAGCAGCGCGAAACGAAACACTGAAGCTTTCTTT.

This chain joins TRBV5-5 and TRBJ2-1; TRBD2 matches at 13 bases. V shed 0 bases and J 4 bases; nucleotides not matched to a gene: 7. The CDR3 consists of 18 residues. CDR1 SGHKS and CDR2 YYEKEE come from the germline V gene (reference sequence). CDR3 in amino acids: CASSLAYTSGGEYNEQFF. CDR3 nucleotide sequence: TGTGCCAGCAGCTTGGCTTATACTAGCGGGGGGGAGTACAATGAGCAGTTCTTC.

The gene calls are TRBV19 and TRBJ1-5; D may be TRBD1 (6 bases). V lost 7 bases and J 7 bases, leaving 17 bases between the germline ends. Germline V gene sequence: CDR1 LNHDA, CDR2 SQIVND (reference sequence). This CDR3 has 14 residues. CDR3 nucleotides: TGTGCCAGTAAAGGGGGGACATGGGGCCAGCCCCAGCATTTT. It yields the protein CASKGGTWGQPQHF.

V and J are TRBV10-2 and TRBJ2-1; 8 bases agree with TRBD1. After removal of 6 bases from V and 7 bases from J, the junction contained 11 bases not matched to a gene. This CDR3 contains 15 residues. Germline V CDR1 and CDR2: WSHSY, SAAADI. CDR3: CASRTGQGVGNEQFF. In DNA, the CDR3 is TGCGCCAGCAGAACAGGACAGGGAGTTGGAAATGAGCAGTTCTTC.

The chain is built from TRBV4-1 and TRBJ2-1; 10 nucleotides line up with TRBD2. The CDR3 consists of 15 residues. The V segment lost 1 base and the J segment 12 bases; nucleotides outside the gene matches: 9. Germline V gene data show CDR1 as MGHRA and CDR2 as YSYEKL. The CDR3 nucleotides are TGCGCCAGCAGCCAAGCGTTAGCGGGGGGCTTGGGGCAGTTCTTC. Encoded protein: CASSQALAGGLGQFF.

This chain joins TRBV27 and TRBJ1-2, with D maybe TRBD1 (6 bases). Germline V gene data show CDR1 as MNHEY and CDR2 as SMNVEV (reference sequence). CDR3 size: 14 residues. V lost 4 bases to trimming and J lost 1 base, with 10 bases between them. The CDR3 sequence: CASSSQGLNYGYTF. CDR3 DNA: TGTGCCAGCAGTTCACAGGGTCTTAACTATGGCTACACCTTC.